The clone carrying this T cell receptor beta chain was counted a few times. The data were obtained in a study of cytomegalovirus exposure and HLA in healthy donors. The data were produced by immunoSEQ multiplex PCR, yet TCRdb's version contains in-frame clones alone and is incomplete. Of 150,000 to 200,000 clones listed, 80% to 90% were seen once; the top ten hold roughly 5.7%. This CDR3 is built from 12 residues. Germline V gives CDR1 MDHEN, CDR2 SYDVKM. V lost 2 bases and J 5 bases, leaving 6 bases between the germline ends. The sample taken for sequencing was PBMCs. The sequence was collected from a woman aged 25 to 39 in good health and CMV-seronegative. J is TRBJ1-2 and V is TRBV28; tentatively, D is TRBD1 (5 bases). The CDR3 loop reads CASSLGGYGYTF. CDR3 sequence (DNA): TGTGCCAGCAGTTTAGGGGGATATGGCTACACCTTC.